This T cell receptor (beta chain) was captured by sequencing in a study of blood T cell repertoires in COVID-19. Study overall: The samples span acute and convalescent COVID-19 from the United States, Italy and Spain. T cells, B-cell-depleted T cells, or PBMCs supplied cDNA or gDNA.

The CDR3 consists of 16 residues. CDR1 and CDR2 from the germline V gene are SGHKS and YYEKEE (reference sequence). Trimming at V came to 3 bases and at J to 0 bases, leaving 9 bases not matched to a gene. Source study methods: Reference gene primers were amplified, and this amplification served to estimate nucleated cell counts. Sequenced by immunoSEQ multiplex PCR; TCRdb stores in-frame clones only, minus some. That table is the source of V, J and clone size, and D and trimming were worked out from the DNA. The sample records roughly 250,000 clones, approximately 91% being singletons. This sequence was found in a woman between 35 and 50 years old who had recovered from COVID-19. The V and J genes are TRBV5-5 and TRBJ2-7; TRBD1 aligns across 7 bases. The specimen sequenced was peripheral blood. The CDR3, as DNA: TGTGCCAGCAGCTCCACAGGGGTCGGAAGCTCCTACGAGCAGTACTTC. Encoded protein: CASSSTGVGSSYEQYF.